The rows below give T cell receptor beta chains drawn from one sample of a study of Ad26.COV2.S vaccination and SARS-CoV-2 variants. Measured with immunoSEQ multiplex PCR; TCRdb has only the in-frame clones, and not every one. The table records some 290,000 clones, around four fifths of them present only once. Sequencing used peripheral blood, obtained in a trial of Ad26.COV2.S vaccine versus placebo. The receptors stem from a person between 18 and 65 years old who received the Ad26.COV2.S COVID-19 vaccine or a placebo. Both conserved end residues are part of each CDR3. A D gene is named only where the DNA matches it firmly. Size is omitted from some rows. Given values are once, few, many or a class for expanded clones.

D: .; length: 15; size: .; J: TRBJ1-3; V: TRBV7-2; DNA: TGTGCCAGCAGCTTAGGGCGGGGGCGAGGAAACACCATATATTTT; CDR3: CASSLGRGRGNTIYF
D: TRBD2; length: 16; size: .; J: TRBJ2-5; V: TRBV5-1; DNA: TGCGCCAGCAGCTTGGGCGCGGGGGGTTTTCAAGAGACCCAGTACTTC; CDR3: CASSLGAGGFQETQYF
D: TRBD1; length: 15; size: .; J: TRBJ1-4; V: TRBV7-8; DNA: TGTGCCAGCACACCTACGCAGGGGGCGAATGAAAAACTGTTTTTT; CDR3: CASTPTQGANEKLFF
D: TRBD2; length: 15; size: .; J: TRBJ2-5; V: TRBV2; DNA: TGTGCCAGCAGGGGACTAGCGGGGGACCAAGAGACCCAGTACTTC; CDR3: CASRGLAGDQETQYF
D: TRBD2; length: 11; size: once; J: TRBJ2-1; V: TRBV3-1/TRBV3-2; DNA: TGTGCCACCCGGACTAGCAATGAGCAGTTCTTC; CDR3: CATRTSNEQFF
D: .; length: 18; size: .; J: TRBJ1-3; V: TRBV9; DNA: TGTGCCAGCAGCGCACTCTCACGGGTGGACTCCTCTGGAAACACCATATATTTT; CDR3: CASSALSRVDSSGNTIYF
D: .; length: 15; size: once; J: TRBJ2-5; V: TRBV6-5; DNA: TGTGCCAGCAGTAGAAGACAGGGAGGCCAAGAGACCCAGTACTTC; CDR3: CASSRRQGGQETQYF
D: TRBD2; length: 20; size: .; J: TRBJ2-7; V: TRBV3-1/TRBV3-2; DNA: TGTGCCAGCAGCCAACCTTACAAAGGACTAGCGGGGGAAACCTCCTACGAGCAGTACTTC; CDR3: CASSQPYKGLAGETSYEQYF
D: .; length: 17; size: .; J: TRBJ1-6; V: TRBV6-6; DNA: TGTGCCAGCAGTCACCGGGGGGGGATGATAGTTGATTCACCCCTCCACTTT; CDR3: CASSHRGGMIVDSPLHF
D: .; length: 15; size: .; J: TRBJ1-1; V: TRBV5-1; DNA: TGCGCCAGCAGCTTGGAGTCGGGGGCGAACACTGAAGCTTTCTTT; CDR3: CASSLESGANTEAFF
D: .; length: 13; size: .; J: TRBJ1-2; V: TRBV6-5; DNA: TGTGCCAGCGGGCACAGGGCTAACTATGGCTACACCTTC; CDR3: CASGHRANYGYTF
D: .; length: 16; size: .; J: TRBJ2-1; V: TRBV5-4; DNA: TGTGCCAGCAGCTTAAAAAGGGGGACGCGGATGGATGAGCAGTTCTTC; CDR3: CASSLKRGTRMDEQFF
D: .; length: 15; size: .; J: TRBJ1-1; V: TRBV15; DNA: TGTGCCACCAGCAGAGGTGGAGGGGGGAACACTGAAGCTTTCTTT; CDR3: CATSRGGGGNTEAFF
D: TRBD1; length: 17; size: .; J: TRBJ1-5; V: TRBV19; DNA: TGTGCCAGTAGTATATTGGGACAGATATATAGCAATCAGCCCCAGCATTTT; CDR3: CASSILGQIYSNQPQHF
D: .; length: 13; size: .; J: TRBJ1-1; V: TRBV7-3; DNA: TGTGCCAGCAGCTTCCACATGAACACTGAAGCTTTCTTT; CDR3: CASSFHMNTEAFF
D: .; length: 19; size: .; J: TRBJ2-6; V: TRBV7-7; DNA: TGTGCCAGCAGCTTAGAAACCGGGCCCTCTAGCTCTGGGGCCAACGTCCTGACTTTC; CDR3: CASSLETGPSSSGANVLTF